These T cell receptor beta chains were read from a single sample in a study of cytomegalovirus exposure and HLA in healthy donors. Sequencing used immunoSEQ multiplex PCR; TCRdb keeps in-frame clones, though not all of them. The sample lists tens of thousands of clones; approximately 88% were seen once. The sequencing sample was made of PBMCs. The receptors come from a woman aged 18-29 years in good health and CMV-seronegative. Both conserved end residues are part of each CDR3. D genes are given only for firm matches. Clone size appears in some rows only: once, few, many, or a class for an expanded clone.

d_call: TRBD1
clone_size: -
j_call: TRBJ2-7
v_call: TRBV7-9
cdr3_aa: CASSSRTGTGGLLRQYF
cdr3_nt: TGTGCCAGCAGCTCCCGCACCGGGACAGGGGGCCTTCTTAGGCAGTACTTC

d_call: -
clone_size: -
j_call: TRBJ2-1
v_call: TRBV6-5
cdr3_aa: CASSLLDNEQFF
cdr3_nt: TGTGCCAGCAGCCTTCTTGACAATGAGCAGTTCTTC

d_call: -
clone_size: -
j_call: TRBJ2-7
v_call: TRBV30
cdr3_aa: CAWSSRRGRAYEQYF
cdr3_nt: TGTGCCTGGAGCTCCAGGCGGGGGCGAGCCTACGAGCAGTACTTC

d_call: TRBD1
clone_size: -
j_call: TRBJ1-5
v_call: TRBV6-6
cdr3_aa: CASSARQGEPQHF
cdr3_nt: TGTGCCAGCAGTGCGCGACAGGGAGAGCCCCAGCATTTT

d_call: TRBD1
clone_size: -
j_call: TRBJ1-2
v_call: TRBV27
cdr3_aa: CASSFSGQANYGYTF
cdr3_nt: TGTGCCAGCAGTTTTTCCGGACAGGCTAACTATGGCTACACCTTC

d_call: TRBD2
clone_size: -
j_call: TRBJ2-3
v_call: TRBV5-1
cdr3_aa: CASSPRTSRADTQYF
cdr3_nt: TGCGCCAGCAGCCCCAGGACTAGCCGTGCCGATACGCAGTATTTT

d_call: TRBD1
clone_size: -
j_call: TRBJ2-3
v_call: TRBV6-1
cdr3_aa: CASSVQGGSTDTQYF
cdr3_nt: TGTGCCAGCAGCGTACAAGGGGGCAGTACAGATACGCAGTATTTT

d_call: -
clone_size: -
j_call: TRBJ1-1
v_call: TRBV7-8
cdr3_aa: CASSLRPTFRGGNEAFF
cdr3_nt: TGTGCCAGCAGCTTACGGCCAACCTTTCGCGGCGGGAATGAAGCTTTCTTT

d_call: TRBD2
clone_size: -
j_call: TRBJ2-1
v_call: TRBV19
cdr3_aa: CASSIDKASGVYNEQFF
cdr3_nt: TGTGCCAGTAGTATAGATAAGGCTAGCGGGGTTTACAATGAGCAGTTCTTC

d_call: -
clone_size: -
j_call: TRBJ2-7
v_call: TRBV5-1
cdr3_aa: CASSLGRDGIYEQYF
cdr3_nt: TGCGCCAGCAGCTTGGGGCGGGACGGAATCTACGAGCAGTACTTC

d_call: -
clone_size: -
j_call: TRBJ1-1
v_call: TRBV18
cdr3_aa: CASSAARQNTEAFF
cdr3_nt: TGTGCCAGCTCAGCAGCTCGACAGAACACTGAAGCTTTCTTT

d_call: -
clone_size: -
j_call: TRBJ2-1
v_call: TRBV7-9
cdr3_aa: CASSLAVAGRQFF
cdr3_nt: TGTGCCAGCAGCTTAGCGGTGGCAGGGCGGCAGTTCTTC

d_call: TRBD1
clone_size: -
j_call: TRBJ1-4
v_call: TRBV11-2
cdr3_aa: CASSPRQGSNEKLFF
cdr3_nt: TGTGCCAGCAGCCCGAGACAGGGATCTAATGAAAAACTGTTTTTT

d_call: -
clone_size: -
j_call: TRBJ1-2
v_call: TRBV18
cdr3_aa: CASSPGHPGDYGYTF
cdr3_nt: TGTGCCAGCTCACCGGGACACCCCGGGGACTATGGCTACACCTTC

d_call: -
clone_size: -
j_call: TRBJ1-5
v_call: TRBV4-1
cdr3_aa: CASSQEAWQPQHF
cdr3_nt: TGCGCCAGCAGCCAAGAGGCCTGGCAGCCCCAGCATTTT

d_call: -
clone_size: -
j_call: TRBJ1-2
v_call: TRBV7-9
cdr3_aa: CASSKDTANYGYTF
cdr3_nt: TGTGCCAGCAGCAAGGACACAGCTAACTATGGCTACACCTTC

d_call: TRBD1
clone_size: -
j_call: TRBJ2-2
v_call: TRBV7-9
cdr3_aa: CASSLLGQGNTGELFF
cdr3_nt: TGTGCCAGCAGCTTATTAGGACAGGGGAACACCGGGGAGCTGTTTTTT

d_call: TRBD2
clone_size: once
j_call: TRBJ2-1
v_call: TRBV4-1
cdr3_aa: CASSQFKSVGLADNEQFF
cdr3_nt: TGCGCCAGCAGCCAATTTAAAAGTGTCGGACTAGCGGACAATGAGCAGTTCTTC

d_call: TRBD1
clone_size: -
j_call: TRBJ1-4
v_call: TRBV5-1
cdr3_aa: CASSLAGTGYEKLFF
cdr3_nt: TGCGCCAGCAGCTTGGCCGGGACAGGGTATGAAAAACTGTTTTTT

d_call: TRBD2
clone_size: many
j_call: TRBJ2-5
v_call: TRBV6-1
cdr3_aa: CASSVLAGGPETQYF
cdr3_nt: TGTGCCAGCAGTGTTTTAGCGGGGGGGCCAGAGACCCAGTACTTC

d_call: -
clone_size: once
j_call: TRBJ2-5
v_call: TRBV27
cdr3_aa: CASRPRDTQETQYF
cdr3_nt: TGTGCCAGCAGGCCCCGGGACACCCAAGAGACCCAGTACTTC

d_call: TRBD1
clone_size: -
j_call: TRBJ1-4
v_call: TRBV27
cdr3_aa: CASSSHGTAEKLFF
cdr3_nt: TGTGCCAGCAGTTCCCACGGGACAGCTGAAAAACTGTTTTTT

d_call: -
clone_size: -
j_call: TRBJ2-1
v_call: TRBV4-1
cdr3_aa: CASSRGLEDEQFF
cdr3_nt: TGCGCCAGCAGCCGGGGGCTCGAGGATGAGCAGTTCTTC

d_call: -
clone_size: -
j_call: TRBJ1-5
v_call: TRBV19
cdr3_aa: CASLAGNNQPQHF
cdr3_nt: TGTGCCAGCCTGGCGGGTAATAATCAGCCCCAGCATTTT